What follows describes a single T cell receptor beta chain. Its matching antigen is unknown. At one of its ends the junction is not consistent with the germline gene, which may arise from a read error. General study points: Whole repertoires were not studied in the larger cohort, only one V-J beta rearrangement.

CD25-based Treg depletion was applied to purified naive CD4+ T cells. The CDR3 covers 13 residues. Germline-derived CDR1 and CDR2 are MNHNS and SASEGT. After constant-region reverse-primer amplification, full-length variable regions underwent semi-nested PCR with Nested Universal Primer A. TCRdb re-called the 5' RACE reads with MiXCR, one entry per CDR3 protein. This table has about 62,000 distinct CDR3 sequences, roughly 30% appearing once. The sequence came from a female donor with breast cancer. V and J are TRBV6-1 and TRBJ2-1, with 15 bases that match TRBD2. The specimen sequenced was tumor-infiltrating naive CD4+ T cells sorted from the breast tumor. The subset denotes: naive CD4+ T cells, CD4+CD45RA+CD25-. CDR3: CASSGPGLAGGGF. CDR3 nucleotide sequence: TGTGCCAGCAGTGGACCGGGACTAGCGGGAGGAGGATTC.